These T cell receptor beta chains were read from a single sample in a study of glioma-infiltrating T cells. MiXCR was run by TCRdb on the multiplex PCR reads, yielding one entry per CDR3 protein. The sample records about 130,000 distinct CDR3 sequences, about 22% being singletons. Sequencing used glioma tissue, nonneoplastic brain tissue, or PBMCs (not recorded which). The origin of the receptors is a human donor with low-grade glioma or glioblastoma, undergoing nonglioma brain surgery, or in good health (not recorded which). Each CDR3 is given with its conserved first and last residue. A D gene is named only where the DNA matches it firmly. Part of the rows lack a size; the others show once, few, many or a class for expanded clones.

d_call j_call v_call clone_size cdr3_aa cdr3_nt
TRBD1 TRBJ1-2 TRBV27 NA CASSPDRGHPMGGYTF TGTGCCAGCAGCCCGGACAGGGGACACCCTATGGGTGGCTACACCTTC
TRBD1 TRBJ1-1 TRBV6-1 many CASSAMTGGNTEAFF TGTGCCAGCAGTGCCATGACAGGGGGGAACACTGAAGCTTTCTTT
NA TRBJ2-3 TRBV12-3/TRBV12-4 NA CASSLWGRDTQYF TGTGCCAGCAGTTTATGGGGGCGGGATACGCAGTATTTT
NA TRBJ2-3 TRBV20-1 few CSARGTGLAGRTDTQYF TGCAGTGCTAGGGGGACGGGGTTGGCGGGCCGCACAGATACGCAGTATTTT
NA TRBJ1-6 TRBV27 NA CASSQQMSTSPLHF TGTGCCAGCAGCCAACAGATGTCAACGTCACCCCTCCACTTT
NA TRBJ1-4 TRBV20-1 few CSARGHSGTTNEKLFF TGCAGTGCTAGAGGACACTCGGGGACAACTAATGAAAAACTGTTTTTT
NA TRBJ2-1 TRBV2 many CASSEAGRVGDEQFF TGTGCCAGCAGTGAAGCGGGCAGGGTAGGAGATGAGCAGTTCTTC
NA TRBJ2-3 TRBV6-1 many CASSESGDTQYF TGTGCCAGCAGTGAATCAGGAGATACGCAGTATTTT
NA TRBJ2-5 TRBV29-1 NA CSVPGGVQETQYF TGCAGCGTCCCTGGGGGCGTCCAAGAGACCCAGTACTTC
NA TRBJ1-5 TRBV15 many CATSREPGDEPQHF TGTGCCACCAGCAGAGAACCCGGCGACGAGCCCCAGCATTTT
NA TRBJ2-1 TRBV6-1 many CASRGPGVHNEQFF TGTGCCAGCAGGGGCCCGGGGGTGCACAATGAGCAGTTCTTC
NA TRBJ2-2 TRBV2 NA CASSEQGYTGELFF TGTGCCAGCAGTGAACAGGGTTATACCGGGGAGCTGTTTTTT
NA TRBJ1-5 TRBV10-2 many CASSESGGNQPQHF TGCGCCAGCAGTGAGTCGGGGGGGAATCAGCCCCAGCATTTT
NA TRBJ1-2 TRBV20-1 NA CSARDQTGYGYTF TGCAGTGCTAGAGATCAAACAGGGTACGGCTACACCTTC
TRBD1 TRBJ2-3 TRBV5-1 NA CASSLASVQGATDTQYF TGCGCCAGCAGCTTGGCCTCGGTACAGGGGGCAACAGATACGCAGTATTTT
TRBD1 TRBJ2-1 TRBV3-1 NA CASRDGTGGIVQFF TGTGCCAGCAGGGACGGGACAGGGGGCATCGTGCAGTTCTTC
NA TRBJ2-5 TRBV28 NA CASSLLGAPQETQYF TGTGCCAGCAGTTTATTGGGGGCACCCCAAGAGACCCAGTACTTC
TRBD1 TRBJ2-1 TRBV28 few CASSKDRGGNEQFF TGTGCCAGCAGTAAGGACAGGGGGGGAAATGAGCAGTTCTTC
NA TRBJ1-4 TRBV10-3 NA CAISEPRENGEKLFF TGTGCCATCAGTGAGCCTAGGGAGAACGGTGAAAAACTGTTTTTT
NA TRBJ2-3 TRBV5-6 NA CASSYSSVNTQYF TGTGCCAGCAGCTACTCCTCAGTGAATACGCAGTATTTT
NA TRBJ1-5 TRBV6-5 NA CASRRESNQPQHF TGTGCCAGCAGAAGGGAGAGCAATCAGCCCCAGCATTTT
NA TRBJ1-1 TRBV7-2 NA CASSLALGGAHTMNTEAFF TGTGCCAGCAGCTTAGCGCTGGGAGGGGCGCACACAATGAACACTGAAGCTTTCTTT
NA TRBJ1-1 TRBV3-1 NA CASSKQGGPSEAFF TGTGCCAGCAGCAAACAGGGAGGTCCATCTGAAGCTTTCTTT
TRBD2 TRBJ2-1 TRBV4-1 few CASSQTLAGGSSFNEQFF TGCGCCAGCAGCCAGACACTAGCGGGGGGTTCATCCTTCAATGAGCAGTTCTTC
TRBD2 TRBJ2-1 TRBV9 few CASSVEGSGGARSYNEQFF TGTGCCAGCAGCGTAGAGGGTAGCGGGGGGGCCAGGTCCTACAATGAGCAGTTCTTC
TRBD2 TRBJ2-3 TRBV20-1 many CSASSLAGGSDTQYF TGCAGTGCTAGTAGTCTAGCGGGGGGATCTGATACGCAGTATTTT
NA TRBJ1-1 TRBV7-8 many CASQGTRGTEAFF TGTGCCAGTCAGGGTACCCGGGGCACTGAAGCTTTCTTT
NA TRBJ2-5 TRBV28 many CASSLLAGQETQYF TGTGCCAGCAGTTTATTAGCCGGACAAGAGACCCAGTACTTC
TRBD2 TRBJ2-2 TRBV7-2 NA CASSLPTSGGWGELFF TGTGCCAGCAGCTTACCGACTAGCGGGGGCTGGGGGGAGCTGTTTTTT
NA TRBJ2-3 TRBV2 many CASSGYTDTQYF TGTGCCAGCAGTGGGTACACAGATACGCAGTATTTT
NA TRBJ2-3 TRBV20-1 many CSAPGTPATDTQYF TGCAGTGCTCCAGGGACCCCGGCCACAGATACGCAGTATTTT
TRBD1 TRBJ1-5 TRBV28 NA CASKGGTTDRKNQPQHF TGTGCCAGCAAGGGGGGGACTACGGACAGGAAAAATCAGCCCCAGCATTTT
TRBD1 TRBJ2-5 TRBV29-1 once CSVQGAVEETQYF TGCAGCGTGCAGGGGGCCGTTGAAGAGACCCAGTACTTC
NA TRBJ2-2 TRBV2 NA CASRVTDNTGELFF TGTGCCAGCCGCGTGACAGACAACACCGGGGAGCTGTTTTTT
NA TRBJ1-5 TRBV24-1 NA CATRSSSDYQPQHF TGTGCCACCAGGTCGAGCTCCGACTATCAGCCCCAGCATTTT
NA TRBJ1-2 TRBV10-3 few CATWTAVYGYTF TGTGCCACCTGGACCGCCGTCTATGGCTACACCTTC
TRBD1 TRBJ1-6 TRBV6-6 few CASSYSDRGVRNSPLHF TGTGCCAGCAGTTATTCGGACAGGGGGGTTCGAAATTCACCCCTCCACTTT
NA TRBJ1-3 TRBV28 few CASSSQPRPGNTIYF TGTGCCAGCAGTTCCCAACCAAGGCCTGGAAACACCATATATTTT
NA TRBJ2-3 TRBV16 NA CASSLDRGPDTQYF TGTGCCAGCAGCCTGGACCGAGGCCCAGATACGCAGTATTTT
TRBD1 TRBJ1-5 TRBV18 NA CASSPPEQGGQPQHF TGTGCCAGCTCACCACCGGAACAGGGGGGCCAGCCCCAGCATTTT
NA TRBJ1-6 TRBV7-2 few CASSLVQGNSPLHF TGTGCCAGCAGCTTAGTTCAGGGTAATTCACCCCTCCACTTT
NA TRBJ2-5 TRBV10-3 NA CAIRAGSAQETQYF TGTGCCATCAGGGCAGGATCGGCTCAAGAGACCCAGTACTTC
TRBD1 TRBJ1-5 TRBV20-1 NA CSASPRQGAPSPQHF TGCAGTGCTAGCCCGAGACAGGGAGCCCCATCGCCCCAGCATTTT
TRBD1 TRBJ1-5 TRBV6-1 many CASSAVGTGLSQHF TGTGCCAGCAGCGCCGTAGGGACAGGGTTGTCCCAGCATTTT
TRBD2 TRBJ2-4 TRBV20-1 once CSASISGGEAKNIQYF TGCAGTGCTAGCATTAGCGGGGGGGAAGCCAAAAACATTCAGTACTTC
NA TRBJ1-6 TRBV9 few CASSSSWGAYNSPLHF TGTGCCAGCAGCAGCAGTTGGGGGGCCTATAATTCACCCCTCCACTTT